These T cell receptor beta chains were read from a single sample in a study of human T cells and chemical hapten exposure. TCRdb re-derived calls from the RACE reads in MiXCR, one entry per CDR3 protein. The sample shows about 120,000 distinct CDR3 sequences, around 10% of them seen only once. The input for sequencing was whole blood, taken in connection with sensitization to the hapten diphenylcyclopropenone (DPC). The receptors derive from a woman between 50 and 59 years old with alopecia areata. Some clones in this sample may be carry-over from other donors' samples. Each CDR3 is given with its conserved first and last residue. The order of the fields is D gene, J gene, clone size, V gene, CDR3 DNA, CDR3 protein. D genes are given only for firm matches. Expanded clones are given a class, and other clones once, few, many or no size at all.

NA	TRBJ1-1	few	TRBV12-3/TRBV12-4	TGTGCCAGCAGGGTAGCAGGGACGACTGAAGCTTTCTTT	CASRVAGTTEAFF
NA	TRBJ1-3	few	TRBV7-6	TGTGCCAGCAGCTTAGGGCCCGGGGGATCTGGAAACACCATATATTTT	CASSLGPGGSGNTIYF
NA	TRBJ1-1	NA	TRBV6-4	TGTGCCAGCAGTCTAGGGGGACACACTGAAGCTTTCTTT	CASSLGGHTEAFF
NA	TRBJ2-1	NA	TRBV24-1	TGTGCCACCAGCGTAGCGTCAAGAGGGTACAATGAGCAGTTCTTC	CATSVASRGYNEQFF
NA	TRBJ1-1	NA	TRBV3-1	TGTGCCAGCAGCCAAGATTCCGCAGGCTGGAGCACTGAAGCTTTCTTT	CASSQDSAGWSTEAFF
TRBD2	TRBJ2-3	few	TRBV12-3/TRBV12-4	TGTGCCAGCATCCTGGGAGGGTCCCAGACAGATACGCAGTATTTT	CASILGGSQTDTQYF
TRBD2	TRBJ2-3	few	TRBV20-1	TGCAGTGCTGCCCCCTCGGGGAGGGTTAGCACAGATACGCAGTATTTT	CSAAPSGRVSTDTQYF
TRBD1	TRBJ1-5	NA	TRBV20-1	TGCAGTGCTCTGGGACAGGGGGATATTAGCAATCAGCCCCAGCATTTT	CSALGQGDISNQPQHF
NA	TRBJ1-5	NA	TRBV29-1	TGCAGCGCCGTGGGGGAGGATGGGTCCCAGCATTTT	CSAVGEDGSQHF
TRBD2	TRBJ2-3	NA	TRBV29-1	TGCAGCACAAAACGGGAGGGACGCACAGATACGCAGTATTTT	CSTKREGRTDTQYF
NA	TRBJ2-3	many	TRBV20-1	TGCAGTGCTAGAGAGACGGGTAGCACAGATACGCAGTATTTT	CSARETGSTDTQYF
TRBD1	TRBJ2-1	few	TRBV5-4	TGTGCCAGCAGCCGGAGGGGACAGGTCATTTACCACTCCTACAATGAGCAGTTCTTC	CASSRRGQVIYHSYNEQFF
NA	TRBJ2-7	NA	TRBV4-1	TGCGCCAGCAGCCCGACTACTGACTCGTCCTACGAGCAGTACTTC	CASSPTTDSSYEQYF
NA	TRBJ2-5	NA	TRBV5-1	TGCGCCAGCGGAGTCGGGACATTTGGAGAGACCCAGTACTTC	CASGVGTFGETQYF
NA	TRBJ2-1	NA	TRBV4-2	TGTGCCAGCAGCCAAGAGGCTAGCTTGGGCAATGAGCAGTTCTTC	CASSQEASLGNEQFF
NA	TRBJ2-2	NA	TRBV18	TGTGCCAGCTCACCACCTATGCAGGTGGTCGGATCCGGGGAGCTGTTTTTT	CASSPPMQVVGSGELFF
TRBD2	TRBJ2-7	few	TRBV27	TGTGCCAGCAGTTCCCTGGGACTAGCGGGAAAGCAGTACTTC	CASSSLGLAGKQYF
TRBD2	TRBJ2-1	NA	TRBV20-1	TGCAGTGTAAGCGGGAGGCCGAGCTCCTACAATGAGCAGTTCTTC	CSVSGRPSSYNEQFF
NA	TRBJ1-5	NA	TRBV12-3/TRBV12-4	TGTGCCAGCACCGCGGGCGGACGGGGAAGGGGTCAGCCCCAGCATTTT	CASTAGGRGRGQPQHF
NA	TRBJ1-2	NA	TRBV29-1	TGCAGCGTTGACTGGCAGGGCTTGAGAACTAACTATGGCTACACCTTC	CSVDWQGLRTNYGYTF
TRBD2	TRBJ2-4	few	TRBV12-3/TRBV12-4	TGTGCCAGCAGTCCCTCGGGAGGGGGAAACATTCAGTACTTC	CASSPSGGGNIQYF
TRBD2	TRBJ2-3	few	TRBV4-3	TGCGCCAGCAGCCAACTAGCGGGGGGCACAGATACGCAGTATTTT	CASSQLAGGTDTQYF
NA	TRBJ1-1	NA	TRBV20-1	TGCAGTGCTAGAGTCGACAAGGGATGGACTGAAGCTTTCTTT	CSARVDKGWTEAFF
NA	TRBJ1-5	few	TRBV5-5	TGTGCCAGCAGCTTGGATTGGAATAACGGAGGTCAGCCCCAGCATTTT	CASSLDWNNGGQPQHF
NA	TRBJ2-7	NA	TRBV6-5	TGTGCCAGCAGCGTACAGGTCCCCTACGAGCAGTACTTC	CASSVQVPYEQYF
NA	TRBJ2-7	few	TRBV5-8	TGTGCCAGCAGCTTCGGGACCGCAATTAACGAGCAGTACTTC	CASSFGTAINEQYF
NA	TRBJ1-4	NA	TRBV2	TGTGCCAGCAGTTTCTTTACAACTAATGAAAAACTGTTTTTT	CASSFFTTNEKLFF
TRBD1	TRBJ1-5	few	TRBV20-1	TGCAGTGCCGCGGCCTCACAGGGGGCTGAACAGCCCCAGCATTTT	CSAAASQGAEQPQHF
TRBD2	TRBJ2-7	NA	TRBV12-3/TRBV12-4	TGTGCCAGCAGCCCTAGCGGGAGCCTTTACGAGCAGTACTTC	CASSPSGSLYEQYF
NA	TRBJ1-1	few	TRBV2	TGTGCCAGCAGTCCAGGGGTCACTGAAGCTTTCTTT	CASSPGVTEAFF
TRBD1	TRBJ1-5	few	TRBV27	TGTGCCAGCAGGGAACACAGGGGACCGAGCAATCAGCCCCAGCATTTT	CASREHRGPSNQPQHF
NA	TRBJ2-7	NA	TRBV6-5	TGTGCCAGCAGTTACTCCGCGGGACTCCGGGGTGGCGAGCAGTACTTC	CASSYSAGLRGGEQYF
TRBD1	TRBJ2-4	NA	TRBV3-1	TGTGCCAGCAGCCAAGTTTTTCCAGGGGGAGCCAAAAACATTCAGTACTTC	CASSQVFPGGAKNIQYF
TRBD1	TRBJ2-2	many	TRBV6-6	TGTGCCAGCACTACAAAGGGACAGGGGGCGAACACCGGGGAGCTGTTTTTT	CASTTKGQGANTGELFF
NA	TRBJ1-2	few	TRBV7-9	TGTGCCAGCAGCTTAGACACCGACTATGGCTACACCTTC	CASSLDTDYGYTF
TRBD1	TRBJ2-5	few	TRBV28	TGTGCCAGCAGTTTAAGAGGGGGCCTGGAGACCCAGTACTTC	CASSLRGGLETQYF
NA	TRBJ2-2	NA	TRBV29-1	TGCAGCGTTTCGGCAAACGGGGAGCTGTTTTTT	CSVSANGELFF
NA	TRBJ1-2	NA	TRBV29-1	TGCAGCGTTGTTCACCCCAGGACTCCTGGCTACACCTTC	CSVVHPRTPGYTF
NA	TRBJ2-7	few	TRBV7-8	TGTGCCAGCAGCCCGGACACGACCTACGAGCAGTACTTC	CASSPDTTYEQYF
NA	TRBJ2-1	NA	TRBV11-3	TGTGCCAGCAGCCCAGGGGGCTCCCGACGGGGGGTGAATGAGCAGTTCTTC	CASSPGGSRRGVNEQFF
NA	TRBJ1-5	few	TRBV19	TGTGCCAGTAGTGCGGACGGTTATAGCAATCAGCCCCAGCATTTT	CASSADGYSNQPQHF